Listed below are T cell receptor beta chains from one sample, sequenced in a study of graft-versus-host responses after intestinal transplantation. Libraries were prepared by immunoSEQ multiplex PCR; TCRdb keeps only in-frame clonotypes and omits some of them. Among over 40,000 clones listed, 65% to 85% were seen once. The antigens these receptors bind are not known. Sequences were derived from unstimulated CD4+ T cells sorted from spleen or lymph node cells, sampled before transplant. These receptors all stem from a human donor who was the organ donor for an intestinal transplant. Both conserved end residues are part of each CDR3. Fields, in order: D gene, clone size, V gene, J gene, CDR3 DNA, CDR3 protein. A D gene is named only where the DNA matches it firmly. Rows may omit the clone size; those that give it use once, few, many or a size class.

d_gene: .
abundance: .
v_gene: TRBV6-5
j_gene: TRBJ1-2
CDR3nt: TGTGCCAGCAGCAGGGGTGGCTATGGCTACACCTTC
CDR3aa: CASSRGGYGYTF

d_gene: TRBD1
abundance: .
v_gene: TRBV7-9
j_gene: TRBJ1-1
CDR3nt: TGTGCCAGCAGCTTAGCGGGACAGGGCACTGAAGCTTTCTTT
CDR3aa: CASSLAGQGTEAFF

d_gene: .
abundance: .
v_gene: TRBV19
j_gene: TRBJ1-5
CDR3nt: TGTGCCAGTAGTATATACCCAGGGGCGGGGAATCAGCCCCAGCATTTT
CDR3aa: CASSIYPGAGNQPQHF

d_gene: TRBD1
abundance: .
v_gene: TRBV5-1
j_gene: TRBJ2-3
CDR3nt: TGCGCCAGCAGTTCTTTACAGGGGAAGGGCACAGATACGCAGTATTTT
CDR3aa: CASSSLQGKGTDTQYF

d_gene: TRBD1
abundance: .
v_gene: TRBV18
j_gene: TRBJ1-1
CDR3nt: TGTGCCAGCTCAGAACTCGGACAGGGAGTCACTGAAGCTTTCTTT
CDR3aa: CASSELGQGVTEAFF

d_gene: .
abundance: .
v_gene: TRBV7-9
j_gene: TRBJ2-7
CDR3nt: TGTGCCAGCAGCTTATTCGACCCTAATCTTCCGGGGGAGCAGTACTTC
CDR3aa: CASSLFDPNLPGEQYF

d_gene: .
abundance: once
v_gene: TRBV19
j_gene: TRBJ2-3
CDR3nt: TGTGCCAGTAGTAGCGAGAATACGCAGTATTTT
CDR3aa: CASSSENTQYF

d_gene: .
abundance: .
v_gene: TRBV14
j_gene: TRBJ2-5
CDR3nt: TGTGCCAGCAGCCAATTACTAGCTCTACAAGAGACCCAGTACTTC
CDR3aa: CASSQLLALQETQYF

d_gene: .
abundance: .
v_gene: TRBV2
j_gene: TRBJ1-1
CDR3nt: TGTGCCAGCAGGGAACGGACAGCGATGAACACTGAAGCTTTCTTT
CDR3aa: CASRERTAMNTEAFF

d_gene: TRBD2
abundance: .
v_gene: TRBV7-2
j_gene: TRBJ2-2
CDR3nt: TGTGCCAGCAGCTTAGGTCTAGCGGGAGCGAACACCGGGGAGCTGTTTTTT
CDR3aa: CASSLGLAGANTGELFF

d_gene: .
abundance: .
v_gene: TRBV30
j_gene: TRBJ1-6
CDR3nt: TGTGCCTGGACTACGGGTCTTAGGTCTTCACCCCTCCACTTT
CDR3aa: CAWTTGLRSSPLHF

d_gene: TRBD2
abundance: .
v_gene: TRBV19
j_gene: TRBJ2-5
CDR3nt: TGTGCCACCTCCGTGGGAGGGATCCTAAGAGAGACCCAGTACTTC
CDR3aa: CATSVGGILRETQYF

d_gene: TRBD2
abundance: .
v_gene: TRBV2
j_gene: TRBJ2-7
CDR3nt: TGTGCCAGCAGCCGACTAGCGGGCTTCTACGAGCAGTACTTC
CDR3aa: CASSRLAGFYEQYF

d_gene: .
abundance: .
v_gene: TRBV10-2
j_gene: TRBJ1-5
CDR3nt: TGCGCCAGCAGTGAGTCGGGACACAATCAGCCCCAGCATTTT
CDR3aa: CASSESGHNQPQHF

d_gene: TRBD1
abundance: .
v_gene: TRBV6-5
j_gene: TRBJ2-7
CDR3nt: TGTGCCAGCAGTTCAGGGGGCAGGTACGAGCAGTACTTC
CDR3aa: CASSSGGRYEQYF

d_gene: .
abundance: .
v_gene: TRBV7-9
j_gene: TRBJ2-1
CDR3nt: TGTGCCAGCAGCTTAGTCTCCAGGGTAGCCTACAATGAGCAGTTCTTC
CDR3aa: CASSLVSRVAYNEQFF

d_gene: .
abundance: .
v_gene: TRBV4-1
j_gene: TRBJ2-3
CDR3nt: TGCGCCAGCAGCTTCCAGCCGGGAGGGACAGACACAGATACGCAGTATTTT
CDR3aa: CASSFQPGGTDTDTQYF

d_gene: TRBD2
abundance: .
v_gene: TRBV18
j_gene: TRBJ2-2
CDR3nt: TGTGCCAGCTCACCCGTAGCGGGAACGGTGGACACCGGGGAGCTGTTTTTT
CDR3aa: CASSPVAGTVDTGELFF

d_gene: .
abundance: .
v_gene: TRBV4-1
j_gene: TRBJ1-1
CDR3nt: TGCGCCAGCAGCCAAGATGGGGTCGACTCGACTGAAGCTTTCTTT
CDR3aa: CASSQDGVDSTEAFF

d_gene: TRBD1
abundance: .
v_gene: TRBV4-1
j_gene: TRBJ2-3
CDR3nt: TGCGCCAGCAGCCAACAGGACAGGGGCACAGATACGCAGTATTTT
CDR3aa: CASSQQDRGTDTQYF

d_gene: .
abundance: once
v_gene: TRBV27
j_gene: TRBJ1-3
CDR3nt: TGTGCCAGCAGTTTATCGGGGGTCGGAAACACCATATATTTT
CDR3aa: CASSLSGVGNTIYF

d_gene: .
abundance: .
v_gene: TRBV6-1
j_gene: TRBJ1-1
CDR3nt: TGTGCCAGCCGGGGGGGGCACATGAACACTGAAGCTTTCTTT
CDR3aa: CASRGGHMNTEAFF

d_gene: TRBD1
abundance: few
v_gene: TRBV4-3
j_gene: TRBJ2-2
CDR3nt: TGCGCCAGCAGCCAGAGTGACAGGGCGCACACCGGGGAGCTGTTTTTT
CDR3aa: CASSQSDRAHTGELFF

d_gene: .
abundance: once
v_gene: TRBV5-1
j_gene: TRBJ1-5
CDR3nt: TGCGCCAGCAGCTTGGAGGCGGGCAGGAATCAGCCCCGGCATTTT
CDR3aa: CASSLEAGRNQPRHF

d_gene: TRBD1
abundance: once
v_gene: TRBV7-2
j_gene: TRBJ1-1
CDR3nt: TGTGCCAGCAGCTTATCCAGGGGGGGTGAAGCTTTCTTT
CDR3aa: CASSLSRGGEAFF

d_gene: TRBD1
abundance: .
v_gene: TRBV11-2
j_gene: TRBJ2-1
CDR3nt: TGTGCCAGCAGCGTCGGGACAGTAGTCTACAATGAGCAGTTCTTC
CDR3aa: CASSVGTVVYNEQFF

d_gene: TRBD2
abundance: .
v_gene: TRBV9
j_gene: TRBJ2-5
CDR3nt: TGTGCCAGCAGCGTAGTGGGTAGCGGGAGAACAGAGACCCAGTACTTC
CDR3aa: CASSVVGSGRTETQYF

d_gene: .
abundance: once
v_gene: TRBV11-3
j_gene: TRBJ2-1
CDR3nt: TGTGCCAGCAGCTTAAGACGGGGGTATTACAATGAGCAGTTCTTC
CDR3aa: CASSLRRGYYNEQFF

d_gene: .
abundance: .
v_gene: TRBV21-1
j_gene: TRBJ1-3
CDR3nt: TGTGCCAGCAGCAAAGAGAGGGGGTCTGGAAACACCATATATTTT
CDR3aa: CASSKERGSGNTIYF

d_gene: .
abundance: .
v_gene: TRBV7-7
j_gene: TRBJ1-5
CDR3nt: TGTGCCAGCAGCCCCTCCGGGGCCGAAACCCAGCCCCAGCATTTT
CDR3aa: CASSPSGAETQPQHF

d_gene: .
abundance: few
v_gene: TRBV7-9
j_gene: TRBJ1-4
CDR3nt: TGTGCCAGCAGCTCCCGGAAGGAAAAACTGTTTTTT
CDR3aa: CASSSRKEKLFF

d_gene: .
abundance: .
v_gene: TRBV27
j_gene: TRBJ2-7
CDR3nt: TGTGCCAGCAGTTTACAGGGAGTGGACGAGCAGTACTTC
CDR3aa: CASSLQGVDEQYF